This T cell receptor (beta chain) is drawn from a study of blood T cell repertoires in COVID-19. In the original processing: Reference gene primer amplification in the assay estimated nucleated cell counts. This table comes from immunoSEQ multiplex PCR, and its TCRdb copy is limited to in-frame clones, with some not included. That table supplies the V and J calls and clone size; D and trimming were determined from the DNA. The sample comprises 300,000 to 450,000 clones, around 89% of which are singletons, and 0.9% to 1.1% rests with the top ten. Sequenced sample: PBMCs or T cells enriched from blood (not recorded which). This TCR derives from a man aged 18 to 35 who had recovered from COVID-19.

DNA for the CDR3: TGTGCCAGCAGCTTGAGCTTCGGGGGGAACTATGGCTACACCTTC. Translating gives CASSLSFGGNYGYTF. The chain carries TRBV5-8 and TRBJ1-2; tentative D call: TRBD1 (5 bases). The CDR3 totals 15 residues. Germline-derived CDR1 and CDR2 are SGHTS and YDEGEE. With 1 base removed from V and 2 bases from J, the gap between germline ends came to 12 bases.